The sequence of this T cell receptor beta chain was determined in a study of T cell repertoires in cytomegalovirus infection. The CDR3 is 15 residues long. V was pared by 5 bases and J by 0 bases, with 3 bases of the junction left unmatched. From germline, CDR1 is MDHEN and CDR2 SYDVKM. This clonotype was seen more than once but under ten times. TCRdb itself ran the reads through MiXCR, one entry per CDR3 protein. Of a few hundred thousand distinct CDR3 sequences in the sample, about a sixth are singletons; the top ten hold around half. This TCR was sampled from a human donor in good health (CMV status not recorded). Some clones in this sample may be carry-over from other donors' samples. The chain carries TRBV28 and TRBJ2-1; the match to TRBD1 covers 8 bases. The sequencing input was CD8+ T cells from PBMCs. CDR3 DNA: TGTGCCAGCAGTACCGGGACAGGCTCCTACAATGAGCAGTTCTTC. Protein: CASSTGTGSYNEQFF.